These T cell receptor beta chains were read from a single sample in a study of T-cell reconstitution after alpha-beta-depleted transplantation in children. TCRdb processed the PCR reads anew with MiXCR; each CDR3 protein has one entry. In the table there are hundreds of thousands of distinct CDR3 sequences, about a tenth of which are singletons. This sample comprised PBMCs, obtained before TCRalphabeta/CD19-depleted stem cell transplant. The receptors here all came from a boy under two years old with acute myeloid leukemia, due to receive a stem cell transplant. Both conserved end residues are part of each CDR3. D genes are given only for firm matches. Only part of the rows carry a size: once, few, many, or a class if the clone is expanded.

TRBV7-8	TRBJ2-3	.	many	CASSARQVLDTQYF	TGTGCCAGCAGCGCCAGACAGGTTCTAGATACGCAGTATTTT
TRBV3-1	TRBJ2-7	.	few	CASSQDRTGEREQYF	TGTGCCAGCAGCCAAGATAGGACGGGGGAGCGGGAGCAGTACTTC
TRBV28	TRBJ1-5	.	few	CASSLVGVGNQPQHF	TGTGCCAGCAGTTTGGTTGGGGTTGGCAATCAGCCCCAGCATTTT
TRBV7-2	TRBJ2-7	TRBD2	many	CASSLQASGEQYF	TGTGCCAGCAGCTTACAGGCTAGCGGGGAGCAGTACTTC
TRBV12-3/TRBV12-4	TRBJ1-2	.	many	CASSSPGSSGYTF	TGTGCCAGCAGTTCGCCCGGTTCATCTGGCTACACCTTC
TRBV20-1	TRBJ2-5	.	many	CSRDFQETQYF	TGCAGCCGGGACTTTCAAGAGACCCAGTACTTC
TRBV20-1	TRBJ2-5	.	many	CSASRGRKTQYF	TGCAGTGCTAGCAGGGGCAGGAAGACCCAGTACTTC
TRBV7-2	TRBJ2-6	.	many	CASSLTGLGANVLTF	TGTGCCAGCAGCTTAACGGGGTTGGGGGCCAACGTCCTGACTTTC
TRBV27	TRBJ2-1	TRBD1	many	CASRPGQGINEQFF	TGTGCCAGCAGACCGGGACAGGGCATAAATGAGCAGTTCTTC
TRBV5-1	TRBJ2-1	.	many	CATRTVSLRDEQFF	TGCGCCACCAGGACAGTTTCACTTAGGGATGAGCAGTTCTTC
TRBV7-9	TRBJ1-2	TRBD1	.	CASSLVRTGSNGYTF	TGTGCCAGCAGCTTAGTCCGGACAGGGTCGAATGGCTACACCTTC
TRBV7-9	TRBJ2-4	.	.	CASSLVETGRNIQYF	TGTGCCAGCAGCTTAGTCGAGACAGGGAGGAACATTCAGTACTTC
TRBV12-3/TRBV12-4	TRBJ2-1	.	many	CASSLALDPSVDEQFF	TGTGCCAGCAGTTTAGCCCTAGACCCCTCCGTGGATGAGCAGTTCTTC
TRBV4-1	TRBJ2-7	.	few	CASSQEQQSYEQYF	TGCGCCAGCAGCCAAGAACAGCAATCCTACGAGCAGTACTTC
TRBV30	TRBJ2-7	TRBD1	many	CAWSLTTGFYEQYF	TGTGCCTGGAGTTTAACGACAGGGTTCTACGAGCAGTACTTC
TRBV6-5	TRBJ2-5	TRBD1	medium-sized	CASSYHDRAETQYF	TGTGCCAGCAGTTACCACGACAGGGCCGAGACCCAGTACTTC
TRBV10-2	TRBJ2-2	TRBD2	many	CASSGLLAGVVGELFF	TGCGCCAGCAGTGGGTTACTAGCGGGAGTCGTCGGGGAGCTGTTTTTT
TRBV5-5	TRBJ2-7	.	many	CASSLAGQGSSYEQYF	TGTGCCAGCAGCCTAGCGGGACAGGGGTCCTCCTACGAGCAGTACTTC
TRBV5-5	TRBJ2-1	.	.	CASSLEVNWSEQFF	TGTGCCAGCAGCTTGGAAGTTAATTGGAGTGAGCAGTTCTTC
TRBV4-2	TRBJ2-7	TRBD1	many	CASSTGGADEQYF	TGTGCCAGCAGCACAGGGGGCGCGGACGAGCAGTACTTC
TRBV5-4	TRBJ2-6	.	many	CASSPTPSGANVLTF	TGTGCCAGCAGCCCGACTCCGTCTGGGGCCAACGTCCTGACTTTC
TRBV4-3	TRBJ2-3	.	many	CASSQGGRADTQYF	TGCGCCAGCAGCCAAGGGGGTAGAGCAGATACGCAGTATTTT
TRBV18	TRBJ2-3	.	few	CASSPPRGEGADTQYF	TGTGCCAGCTCACCACCCCGAGGTGAGGGGGCAGATACGCAGTATTTT
TRBV12-3/TRBV12-4	TRBJ1-5	.	many	CASKAGHQPQHF	TGTGCCAGCAAGGCAGGGCATCAGCCCCAGCATTTT
TRBV4-3	TRBJ2-3	TRBD2	.	CASSQALAGGTDTQYF	TGCGCCAGCAGCCAAGCACTAGCGGGAGGCACAGATACGCAGTATTTT
TRBV12-3/TRBV12-4	TRBJ2-7	.	many	CASSLASPISYEQYF	TGTGCCAGCAGCTTAGCGTCCCCAATCTCCTACGAGCAGTACTTC
TRBV6-2/TRBV6-3	TRBJ2-7	.	once	CASSYPNLRSYYEQYF	TGTGCCAGCAGTTACCCAAACTTGCGGAGCTACTACGAGCAGTACTTC
TRBV27	TRBJ1-6	.	many	CASSLYGAALHF	TGTGCCAGCAGTTTATATGGGGCGGCCCTCCACTTT
TRBV12-3/TRBV12-4	TRBJ2-3	.	many	CASSGGDKRTDTQYF	TGTGCCAGCAGTGGCGGGGACAAACGCACAGATACGCAGTATTTT
TRBV5-4	TRBJ2-3	TRBD2	few	CASSLSRLAGGSTTDTQYF	TGTGCCAGCAGCTTGTCCCGACTAGCGGGGGGCTCGACCACAGATACGCAGTATTTT
TRBV29-1	TRBJ2-7	.	.	CRVVTASYEQYF	TGCAGGGTTGTAACAGCGTCCTACGAGCAGTACTTC
TRBV7-9	TRBJ2-3	.	many	CASSLATGWTDTQYF	TGTGCCAGCAGCTTAGCCACAGGGTGGACAGATACGCAGTATTTT
TRBV7-9	TRBJ1-5	TRBD1	.	CASSLGWGQGGNQPQNF	TGTGCCAGCAGCTTAGGGTGGGGACAGGGCGGCAATCAGCCCCAGAATTTT
TRBV4-1	TRBJ2-4	.	many	CASSQRALAKNIQYF	TGCGCCAGCAGCCAACGGGCTTTAGCCAAAAACATTCAGTACTTC
TRBV5-6	TRBJ2-7	.	many	CASSLFGYYEQYF	TGTGCCAGCAGCTTATTCGGCTACTACGAGCAGTACTTC
TRBV3-1	TRBJ1-4	.	many	CASSQGGAGVDEKLFF	TGTGCCAGCAGCCAAGGAGGGGCTGGGGTGGATGAAAAACTGTTTTTT
TRBV20-1	TRBJ2-1	.	.	CSARDPTFSYNEQFF	TGCAGTGCTAGAGATCCGACGTTCTCCTACAATGAGCAGTTCTTC
TRBV3-1	TRBJ2-1	TRBD2	few	CASSQGPTTTSGGANEQFF	TGTGCCAGCAGCCAAGGCCCGACAACTACTAGCGGGGGGGCCAATGAGCAGTTCTTC
TRBV3-1	TRBJ2-2	.	many	CASSQGIGHSNTGELFF	TGTGCCAGCAGCCAAGGCATCGGACACTCGAACACCGGGGAGCTGTTTTTT
TRBV19	TRBJ2-5	.	few	CASSMNGQETQYF	TGTGCCAGTAGTATGAACGGCCAAGAGACCCAGTACTTC
TRBV20-1	TRBJ1-3	.	many	CSADSGNTIYF	TGCAGCGCGGACTCTGGAAACACCATATATTTT
TRBV24-1	TRBJ2-3	TRBD1	many	CATSDLQGARTDTQYF	TGTGCCACCAGTGATTTGCAGGGGGCCCGCACAGATACGCAGTATTTT